One sample yielded the 28 T cell receptor beta chains listed below, sequenced in a study of blood T cell repertoires in COVID-19. Produced via immunoSEQ multiplex PCR; TCRdb's table is partial and in-frame only. This table holds fewer than 350,000 clones, 85% found once. The sequenced material came from PBMCs or T cells enriched from blood (not recorded which). Receptor source: a woman aged 25 to 39 who had been exposed to COVID-19.

J is TRBJ2-1 and V is TRBV6-1; 11 nucleotides match TRBD2. With 2 bases clipped from V and 1 base from J, the junction kept 4 bases outside the gene matches. The germline CDR1 and CDR2 sequences are MNHNS and SASEGT. CDR3 length equals 17 residues. DNA of the CDR3: TGTGCCAGCAGTGAATGGTCTAGCGGGGGGTCCTACAATGAGCAGTTCTTC. Translation: CASSEWSSGGSYNEQFF.

This clone has more than one count but fewer than ten. The chain combines TRBV25-1 with TRBJ1-6; a possible D gene is TRBD1 (6 bases). CDR3 length: 13 residues. With 6 bases removed from V and 10 bases from J, the gap between germline ends came to 13 bases. Germline CDR1 is MGHDK and CDR2 is SYGVNS. The CDR3: CASSRGKESPLHF. As DNA, the CDR3 is TGTGCCAGCAGCAGGGGTAAGGAATCACCCCTCCACTTT.

The rearrangement links TRBV30 to TRBJ1-2; D is unclear. The CDR3 spans 14 residues. V lost 4 bases and J lost 4, with 16 bases in between. Germline lookup yields CDR1 GTSNPN and CDR2 SVGIG (reference sequence). The CDR3 DNA reads TGTGCCTGGACGGGGTACGGATATAGCTATGGCTACACCTTC. Translating gives CAWTGYGYSYGYTF.

This rearrangement joins TRBV28 to TRBJ1-5; perhaps TRBD1 as D (6 bases). The CDR3 loop spans 15 amino acids. The germline V gene has CDR1 MDHEN and CDR2 SYDVKM. The V and J ends lost 3 bases and 4 bases respectively, with 13 bases between them. The CDR3 is CASSFSRGRNQPQHF. The CDR3 DNA follows: TGTGCCAGCAGTTTTAGCAGGGGTCGGAATCAGCCCCAGCATTTT.

A few counts support this clone. The genes are TRBV2 and TRBJ2-3, with D possibly matching TRBD1 (6 bases). V gave up 5 bases and J gave up 1 base, with 7 bases separating them. The germline CDR1 and CDR2 sequences are SNHLY and FYNNEI. The length of the CDR3 is 13 residues. The CDR3 bases are TGTGCCAGCAGTAACAGGGGCACAGATACGCAGTATTTT. Encoded protein: CASSNRGTDTQYF.

The V call is TRBV4-3, the J call TRBJ2-3; 8 positions agree with TRBD2. Trimming removed 4 bases from V and 1 base from J; junction bases left unmatched: 4. CDR1 is LGHNA and CDR2 is YSLEER in the germline V gene. The CDR3 has 15 amino acids. The CDR3 spells CASSPHSGGTDTQYF. In DNA, the CDR3 is TGCGCCAGCAGCCCCCATAGCGGGGGCACAGATACGCAGTATTTT.

V is TRBV19 and J is TRBJ2-7; 13 nucleotides match TRBD2. With V trimmed by 4 bases and J by 3 bases, 3 bases remained unmatched. The CDR3 consists of 15 residues. The germline gives CDR1 LNHDA, CDR2 SQIVND (reference sequence). The CDR3, as DNA: TGTGCCAGTAGTAAGGGGACTAGCGGGGTCTACGAGCAGTACTTC. This encodes CASSKGTSGVYEQYF.

This clone was recorded only once. This rearrangement joins TRBV6-5 to TRBJ1-2, with 8 positions matching TRBD1. V shed 9 bases, J shed 4 bases, and the junction held 7 bases outside the gene matches. Germline values: CDR1 MNHEY, CDR2 SVGAGI. This CDR3 has 13 amino acids. The CDR3 nucleotides are TGTGCCAGTTCCGGACAGGGCCTCTATGGCTACACCTTC. The encoded protein is CASSGQGLYGYTF.

The CDR3 reads CAYSSTDTQYF. CDR3 in DNA: TGTGCCTACTCTAGCACAGATACGCAGTATTTT. The rearrangement links TRBV30 to TRBJ2-3; D is undetermined. V was pared by 7 bases and J by 0 bases, with 5 bases between. Germline CDR1 is GTSNPN and CDR2 is SVGIG (reference sequence). This CDR3 is built from 11 residues.

The chain carries TRBV4-2 and TRBJ2-5, with D possibly TRBD1 on 6 matching bases. Between the trimmed V and J ends, which lost 4 bases and 5 bases, there was a span of 11 bases. The CDR3 is 13 residues long. Germline V gene sequence: CDR1 LGHNA, CDR2 YNFKEQ. DNA of the CDR3: TGTGCCAGCAGCCCCCTTAGGGGGGAGACCCAGTACTTC. This translates into CASSPLRGETQYF.

V usage is TRBV7-6 and J usage is TRBJ2-3; 7 bases align to TRBD2. Germline lookup yields CDR1 SGHVS and CDR2 FNYEAQ. The J segment lost 3 bases and the V segment lost 7 bases, leaving 13 bases of the junction unmatched. This CDR3 is 16 amino acids long. The CDR3 reads CASILLGGDGTDTQYF. The CDR3 nucleotides are TGTGCCAGCATCCTACTGGGGGGGGACGGGACAGATACGCAGTATTTT.

The chain links TRBV5-1 to TRBJ2-7, with 8 bases that match TRBD1. The CDR3 is 16 residues long. J gave up 4 bases and V 3 bases, and 12 bases lay outside the gene matches. Per germline, CDR1 SGHRS and CDR2 YFSETQ. The CDR3 coding sequence is TGCGCCAGCAGCTCGTACCCTAGGGACAGGCTATACGAGCAGTACTTC. It encodes CASSSYPRDRLYEQYF.

CDR3: CSVEVRLSNTGELFF. CDR3 bases: TGCAGCGTTGAAGTGCGGCTTTCGAACACCGGGGAGCTGTTTTTT. The V and J genes are TRBV29-1 and TRBJ2-2; D uncertain. The ends were cut back, 1 base at V and 0 bases at J, with 9 bases in the middle. In germline, CDR1 is SQVTM, CDR2 ANQGSEA. The CDR3 runs to 15 residues.

This rearrangement joins TRBV30 to TRBJ2-5, with D maybe TRBD2 (6 bases). Trimming shortened V by 3 bases and J by 9 bases, and 11 bases separated the two germline ends. The CDR3 contains 11 residues. In germline, CDR1 is GTSNPN, CDR2 SVGIG (reference sequence). CDR3 coding DNA: TGTGCCTGGAGGGGGTGGGAGGCCCAGTACTTC. Encoded protein: CAWRGWEAQYF. The full variable domain, with the rest looked up from reference TRBV30 and TRBJ2-5, is SQTIHQWPATLVQPVGSPLSLECTVEGTSNPNLYWYRQAAGRGLQLLFYSVGIGQISSEVPQNLSASRPQDRQFILSSKKLLLSDSGFYLCAWRGWEAQYFGPGTRLLVL.

This chain joins TRBV19 and TRBJ1-5; TRBD1 matches at 7 bases. The CDR3 sequence is 15 residues long. Trimming at V came to 1 base and at J to 7 bases, leaving 7 bases not matched to a gene. Germline CDR1 reads LNHDA; CDR2 reads SQIVND (reference sequence). The CDR3 DNA reads TGTGCCAGTAGTATAGGTCCAGGGGGTGAGCAGCCCCAGCATTTT. It yields the protein CASSIGPGGEQPQHF.

This clone was counted a single time. The chain is built from TRBV14 and TRBJ1-1; a weak D match, TRBD1 (6 bases). Germline lookup yields CDR1 SGHDN and CDR2 FVKESK. V was cut by 2 bases and J by 6 bases, with 10 bases left in between. The CDR3 has 13 amino acids. This CDR3 is CASSQMRTAEAFF. CDR3 DNA sequence: TGTGCCAGCAGCCAAATGAGGACAGCTGAAGCTTTCTTT.

The chain joins TRBV10-3 to TRBJ2-1, with D maybe TRBD1 (6 bases). Germline loops: CDR1 ENHRY, CDR2 SYGVKD. The CDR3 runs to 13 residues. V shed 0 bases and J shed 6 bases, with 6 bases lying between them. This CDR3 is CAISESTGNEQFF. The CDR3 DNA reads TGTGCCATCAGTGAGTCGACAGGCAATGAGCAGTTCTTC.

The chain has TRBV4-1 and TRBJ2-3; 7 positions match TRBD1. The CDR3 is made up of 17 amino acids. Unmatched junction bases numbered 12, after V lost 3 bases and J lost 3 bases. Germline V gives CDR1 MGHRA, CDR2 YSYEKL. CDR3 loop: CASSQEPQGDRTDTQYF. The CDR3 coding sequence is TGCGCCAGCAGCCAGGAGCCGCAGGGGGATCGTACAGATACGCAGTATTTT.

The chain uses TRBV29-1 and TRBJ2-1; tentative D call: TRBD2 (5 bases). There are 13 residues in the CDR3. CDR1 SQVTM and CDR2 ANQGSEA come from the germline V gene. Trimming took 4 bases from V and 3 from J, leaving 10 bases between them. The CDR3 loop is CSVAGMVYNEQFF. The CDR3 bases are TGCAGCGTTGCCGGGATGGTCTACAATGAGCAGTTCTTC.

The chain recombines TRBV12-3 or TRBV12-4 with TRBJ1-2; no reliable D call. V was shortened by 5 bases and J by 8 bases, with 12 bases between the two germline ends. The CDR3 loop spans 12 amino acids. CDR3 amino acids: CASSQPVGGYTF. The DNA of the CDR3 is TGTGCCAGCAGTCAGCCGGTCGGGGGCTACACCTTC.

The chain has TRBV7-9 and TRBJ2-7; 8 bases are shared with TRBD1. The CDR3 sequence is 15 residues long. J lost 6 bases, V lost 1 base, and 8 bases had no gene match. Germline CDR1 reads SEHNR; CDR2 reads FQNEAQ (reference sequence). The CDR3 region is CASSLGVAGGSEQYF. The CDR3 nucleotides are TGTGCCAGCAGCTTAGGTGTGGCAGGGGGCAGCGAGCAGTACTTC.

The chain is built from TRBV24-1 and TRBJ1-2, with D unclear. With 3 bases removed from V and 4 bases from J, the gap between germline ends came to 8 bases. This CDR3 spans 13 amino acids. Germline V lookup: CDR1 KGHDR, CDR2 SFDVKD. CDR3 loop: CATSDDSSYGYTF. CDR3 nucleotides: TGTGCCACCAGTGATGACTCTTCCTATGGCTACACCTTC.

The rearrangement links TRBV28 to TRBJ2-3; TRBD2 aligns across 8 bases. The CDR3 covers 15 residues. Trimming took 6 bases from V and 2 from J; bases not matched to a gene: 7. CDR1 and CDR2 from the germline V gene are MDHEN and SYDVKM. The CDR3 region is CASSLQAGVTDTQYF. CDR3 nucleotide sequence: TGTGCCAGCAGCCTCCAAGCGGGAGTCACAGATACGCAGTATTTT.

The chain couples TRBV18 to TRBJ2-5, with 10 bases aligning to TRBD2. This CDR3 contains 14 residues. From germline, CDR1 is KGHSH and CDR2 LQKENI. J lost 1 base, V lost 4 bases, and 0 bases had no gene match. Here the CDR3 DNA reads TGTGCCAGCTCACAGCGGGAGGGCCAAGAGACCCAGTACTTC. It is translated as CASSQREGQETQYF.

The rearrangement joins TRBV20-1 to TRBJ1-3; D not resolved. Per the germline V gene, CDR1 is DFQATT and CDR2 is SNEGSKA (reference sequence). Between the trimmed V and J ends, which lost 3 bases and 0 bases, there was a span of 18 bases. There are 17 residues in the CDR3. The CDR3 DNA sequence: TGCAGTGCTAGTCGACCCTTGTCAGGCAGCTCTGGAAACACCATATATTTT. Its protein is CSASRPLSGSSGNTIYF.

The genes are TRBV28 and TRBJ1-1, with no clear D. V was clipped by 7 bases and J by 2 bases, with 17 bases between them. CDR3 size: 15 residues. Per germline, CDR1 MDHEN and CDR2 SYDVKM. The CDR3 region has the DNA TGTGCCAGCACCTTTTTAACGACGGGAAACACTGAAGCTTTCTTT. Its protein is CASTFLTTGNTEAFF.

This clone was observed a single time. The chain employs TRBV7-2 and TRBJ1-1; D remains ambiguous. V was clipped by 2 bases and J by 1 base, with 8 bases between them. Germline assignment: CDR1 SGHTA and CDR2 FQGNSA. The CDR3 totals 14 residues. CDR3 residues: CASSLMGENTEAFF. The CDR3 DNA is TGTGCCAGCAGCTTAATGGGCGAGAACACTGAAGCTTTCTTT.

The rearrangement uses TRBV10-3 and TRBJ2-7; D is perhaps TRBD1 (5 bases). The germline gives CDR1 ENHRY, CDR2 SYGVKD. V lost 6 bases to trimming and J lost 7 bases, with 13 bases between them. The CDR3 is 12 amino acids. In nucleotides, the CDR3 is TGTGCCATCAGGGCCAGGGATTCAGAGCAGTACTTC. This translates into CAIRARDSEQYF.